A selection of T cell receptor beta chains follows, all from one sample in a study of siplizumab effects on memory and regulatory T cells. Assay used: immunoSEQ multiplex PCR; TCRdb lists only in-frame clones, some missing. This sample has about 100,000 clones, with approximately 94% found just once. Sequenced input: non-Treg CD4+ T cells sorted from blood. These receptors originate from a human donor in good health. The CDR3 runs from the conserved cysteine through the conserved F or W. D genes are given only for firm matches. Only part of the rows carry a size: once, few, many, or a class if the clone is expanded.

cdr3_nt | cdr3_aa | j_call | clone_size | v_call | cdr3_length | d_call
TGCGCCAGCAGTCGGACTATTGGGGGTAGCGTGCAGTATTTT | CASSRTIGGSVQYF | TRBJ2-3 | NA | TRBV5-1 | 14 | NA
TGTGCCAGCAGTGGACTAGCGGGAGTAAACGAGCAGTACTTC | CASSGLAGVNEQYF | TRBJ2-7 | NA | TRBV6-1 | 14 | TRBD2
TGTGCCAGTACCCCCGGGACAGGGGGCACCGGGGAGCTGTTTTTT | CASTPGTGGTGELFF | TRBJ2-2 | few | TRBV19 | 15 | TRBD1
TGTGCCAGCAGCCGACAGGTCACCTACGAGCAGTACTTC | CASSRQVTYEQYF | TRBJ2-7 | NA | TRBV7-9 | 13 | NA
TGTGCCACCAGCAGAGATTCCGCCGGGGAGCTGTTTTTT | CATSRDSAGELFF | TRBJ2-2 | NA | TRBV15 | 13 | NA
TGTGCCAGCAGCTTAGAGTACAGCACTGAAGCTTTCTTT | CASSLEYSTEAFF | TRBJ1-1 | once | TRBV7-3 | 13 | NA
TGTGCCAGCAGTCGGGACTACCGACTTGGAGAGCAGTACTTC | CASSRDYRLGEQYF | TRBJ2-7 | NA | TRBV2 | 14 | TRBD2
TGTGCCAGTAGTGTCCGACAGGGGGTGAACACTGAAGCTTTCTTT | CASSVRQGVNTEAFF | TRBJ1-1 | NA | TRBV19 | 15 | TRBD1
TGTGCCAGCTCACCAGGTGGCACCGGGGAGCTGTTTTTT | CASSPGGTGELFF | TRBJ2-2 | NA | TRBV18 | 13 | NA
TGTGCCAGCAGTGACGGTGAACACTCTGGAAACACCATATATTTT | CASSDGEHSGNTIYF | TRBJ1-3 | once | TRBV2 | 15 | NA
TGTGCCATCTCTAGGGGAGGGAACACTGAAGCTTTCTTT | CAISRGGNTEAFF | TRBJ1-1 | NA | TRBV10-3 | 13 | NA
TGTGCCAGCAGGATCGGCTTCCAAGAGACCCAGTACTTC | CASRIGFQETQYF | TRBJ2-5 | NA | TRBV6-1 | 13 | NA
TGTGCCAGCAGCTTAAACCCCCGCCTGAACGAGCAGTACTTC | CASSLNPRLNEQYF | TRBJ2-7 | NA | TRBV7-2 | 14 | NA
TGTGCCAGCAGCGGCAGGGTGGGGAACACTGAAGCTTTCTTT | CASSGRVGNTEAFF | TRBJ1-1 | NA | TRBV11-2 | 14 | NA
TGTGCCAGCTCACCACCTGGGGAGGAGACCCAGTACTTC | CASSPPGEETQYF | TRBJ2-5 | NA | TRBV18 | 13 | NA
TGTGCCAGCAGCGCTAACCTTGGGAGCACAGATACGCAGTATTTT | CASSANLGSTDTQYF | TRBJ2-3 | once | TRBV7-3 | 15 | NA
TGCGCCAGCAGCCCAGGGACAGGGGTTGAAGCTTTCTTT | CASSPGTGVEAFF | TRBJ1-1 | NA | TRBV5-1 | 13 | TRBD1
TGTGCCAGCAGCTCCCCGACAGACAACACTGAAGCTTTCTTT | CASSSPTDNTEAFF | TRBJ1-1 | NA | TRBV11-1 | 14 | NA
TGTGCCAGCAGCTTAGTTGGGATCCGGGCTCCAATCGTCTACGAGCAGTACTTC | CASSLVGIRAPIVYEQYF | TRBJ2-7 | NA | TRBV11-2 | 18 | NA
TGTGCCAGTAAGGCAGGGGGCTACAATGAGCAGTTCTTC | CASKAGGYNEQFF | TRBJ2-1 | NA | TRBV19 | 13 | TRBD1
TGCGCCAGCAGTGAGAGCGGGGTAGGGGACACTGAAGCTTTCTTT | CASSESGVGDTEAFF | TRBJ1-1 | NA | TRBV10-1 | 15 | NA
TGTGCCAGCAGCTTGGGGGCTGGGACAAGGACCTACGAGCAGTACTTC | CASSLGAGTRTYEQYF | TRBJ2-7 | NA | TRBV5-5 | 16 | NA
TGTGCCAGCAGTTCTTCCCGGGGCAGGGGGACCTACGAGCAGTACTTC | CASSSSRGRGTYEQYF | TRBJ2-7 | NA | TRBV27 | 16 | TRBD1
TGTGCCAGCAGCTTAGTGGTGGGCCTCTACGAGCAGTACTTC | CASSLVVGLYEQYF | TRBJ2-7 | NA | TRBV11-2 | 14 | NA
TGTGCCAGCAGCCAAGATGGGTCGGGAGGGCCGAACCCCTACGAGCAGTACTTC | CASSQDGSGGPNPYEQYF | TRBJ2-7 | NA | TRBV4-2 | 18 | TRBD2
TGTGCCAGCTCACGGTCGAGGCAGGGGGCCACAGATACGCAGTATTTT | CASSRSRQGATDTQYF | TRBJ2-3 | NA | TRBV18 | 16 | TRBD1
TGTGCCAGCAGCGCCACAGCGGGAACAGATACGCAGTATTTT | CASSATAGTDTQYF | TRBJ2-3 | NA | TRBV27 | 14 | TRBD2
TGTGCCAGCAGCCTAGCCGGGACTAGCGTTACTGAGCAGTTCTTC | CASSLAGTSVTEQFF | TRBJ2-1 | NA | TRBV5-8 | 15 | TRBD2
TGTGCCAGCAGGCGGACTGTCTACGAGCAGTACTTC | CASRRTVYEQYF | TRBJ2-7 | NA | TRBV28 | 12 | NA
TGTGCCAGCAGTTTTGGACAGGGGGAAGCTTTCTTT | CASSFGQGEAFF | TRBJ1-1 | NA | TRBV5-5 | 12 | TRBD1
TGTGCCAGCAGCTCGGGGACTAGGTCGGTAGATACGCAGTATTTT | CASSSGTRSVDTQYF | TRBJ2-3 | once | TRBV7-8 | 15 | TRBD2
TGTGCCAGCAGCCAGACTAGCGGGATCCCAGATACGCAGTATTTT | CASSQTSGIPDTQYF | TRBJ2-3 | NA | TRBV14 | 15 | TRBD2
TGCGCCAGCAGCTTGGTTAGTAACGGGGAGCTGTTTTTT | CASSLVSNGELFF | TRBJ2-2 | once | TRBV5-1 | 13 | NA
TGTGCCATCAGTGACATAGGCCTAGACTACGAGCAGTACTTC | CAISDIGLDYEQYF | TRBJ2-7 | NA | TRBV10-3 | 14 | NA
TGTGCCAGCAGTTGGGGGTCTACAGATACGCAGTATTTT | CASSWGSTDTQYF | TRBJ2-3 | NA | TRBV7-3 | 13 | NA
TGCGCCAGCAGCTTGACTAGCGGATCCAATGAGCAGTTCTTC | CASSLTSGSNEQFF | TRBJ2-1 | NA | TRBV5-1 | 14 | TRBD2
TGCGCCAGCAGCTCCGGCAGGGTTTACTACGAGCAGTACTTC | CASSSGRVYYEQYF | TRBJ2-7 | NA | TRBV5-1 | 14 | NA
TGTGCCAGTAGTGTGGGACAGGGGGCTGCAGATACGCAGTATTTT | CASSVGQGAADTQYF | TRBJ2-3 | once | TRBV19 | 15 | TRBD1
TGTGCCAGCAGCCCACGGAACAGGGGGTTGTACGAGCAGTACTTC | CASSPRNRGLYEQYF | TRBJ2-7 | NA | TRBV7-9 | 15 | TRBD1
TGTGCCAGCAGTTTATTCGGAAAACAGGTCTATGGCTACACCTTC | CASSLFGKQVYGYTF | TRBJ1-2 | NA | TRBV28 | 15 | NA
TGTGCCAGCAGACCGGGACAGGGGAACACTGAAGCTTTCTTT | CASRPGQGNTEAFF | TRBJ1-1 | NA | TRBV6-5 | 14 | TRBD1
TGTGCCAGCAGGTCAGGGATGGGCAGATACTCTGGAAACACCATATATTTT | CASRSGMGRYSGNTIYF | TRBJ1-3 | NA | TRBV28 | 17 | NA
TGTGCCAGCAGCGTAGGATATCGCGGGCCCCAGCATTTT | CASSVGYRGPQHF | TRBJ1-5 | once | TRBV9 | 13 | NA
TGTGCCAGCAGCCAAGTATCAGACCGCTCTGGAAACACCATATATTTT | CASSQVSDRSGNTIYF | TRBJ1-3 | NA | TRBV5-4 | 16 | NA